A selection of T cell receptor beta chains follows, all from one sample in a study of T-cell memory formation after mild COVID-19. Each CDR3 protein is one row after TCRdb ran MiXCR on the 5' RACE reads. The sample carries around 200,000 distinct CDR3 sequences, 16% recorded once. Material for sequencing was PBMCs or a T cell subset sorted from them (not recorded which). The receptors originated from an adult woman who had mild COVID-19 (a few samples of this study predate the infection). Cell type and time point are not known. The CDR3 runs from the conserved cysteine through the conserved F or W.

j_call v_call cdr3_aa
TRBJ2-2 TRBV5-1 CASSLNFGGTGELFF
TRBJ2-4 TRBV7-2 CASSLRIGATGRETKNIQYF
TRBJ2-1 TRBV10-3 CAIRGAAGHNEQFF
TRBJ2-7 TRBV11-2 CASSRTLPPENPYEQYF
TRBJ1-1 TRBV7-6 CASSSKLDTEAFF
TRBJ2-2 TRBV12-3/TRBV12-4 CASRPTGGLKSGELFF
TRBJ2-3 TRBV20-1 CSARGTDTQYF
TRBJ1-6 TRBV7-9 CASSLDVGRRSPLHF
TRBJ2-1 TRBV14 CASSLQGGEQFF
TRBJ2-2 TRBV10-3 CAINGGANTGELFF
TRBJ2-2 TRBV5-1 CASSLGGGNTGELFF
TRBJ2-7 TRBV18 CASSHRDAYSYVYEQYF
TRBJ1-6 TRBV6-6 CASSYVDTYNSPLHF
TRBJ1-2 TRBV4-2 CASSQDGGQGAVSYTF
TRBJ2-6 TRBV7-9 CASSLAALHSGANVLTF
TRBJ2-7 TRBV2 CASSASLSGVTSLYF
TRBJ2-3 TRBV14 CASSPRGGYTDTQYF
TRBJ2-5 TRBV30 CAWSVGTGQETQYF
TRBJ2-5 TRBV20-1 CSATTTGVEETQYF
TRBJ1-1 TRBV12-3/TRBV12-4 CASSTGGAEAFF
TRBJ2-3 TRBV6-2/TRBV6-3 CASSPTGWATQYF
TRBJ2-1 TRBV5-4 CASSGTSGSYFEQFF
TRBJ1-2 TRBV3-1 CASSRQSSSGYTF
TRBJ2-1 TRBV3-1 CASSQGDRGLYNEQFF
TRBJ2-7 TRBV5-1 CASSSGDGHYEQYF
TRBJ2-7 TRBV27 CASRPAQVSYEQYF
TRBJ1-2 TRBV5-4 CASSPVLSGYGYTF
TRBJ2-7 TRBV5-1 CASSFDPGTSAGEQYF
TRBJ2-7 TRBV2 CASLKWGSGGSYEQYF
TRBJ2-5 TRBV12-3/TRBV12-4 CASSPWTGGEETQYF